Listed here are 29 T cell receptor beta chains from one sample, sequenced in a study of T-cell reconstitution after alpha-beta-depleted transplantation in children. Molecular barcoding with unique molecular identifiers was used for the TCRbeta library. TCRdb passed the PCR reads through MiXCR, listing each CDR3 protein once. The sample contains 440,000 or so distinct CDR3 sequences, approximately 42% of which appear only once. Sequences were derived from PBMCs, sampled before TCRalphabeta/CD19-depleted stem cell transplant. The receptors here all came from a girl aged 2 to 9 with aplastic anemia, due to receive a stem cell transplant.

The chain couples TRBV5-1 to TRBJ2-5; TRBD1 agrees at 10 bases. The CDR3 contains 16 residues. Germline loops: CDR1 SGHRS, CDR2 YFSETQ. The V gene end was trimmed by 4 bases and the J gene end by 5 bases; junction bases not matched to a gene: 11. The CDR3 nucleotides read TGCGCCAGCAGCCGACGGACAGGGGGTTTCGTGGAGACCCAGTACTTC. Residues: CASSRRTGGFVETQYF.

The rearrangement joins TRBV9 to TRBJ2-1; 8 nucleotides agree with TRBD2. Germline trimming cut 6 bases from V and 5 bases from J; bases unmatched to any gene: 7. From germline, CDR1 is SGDLS and CDR2 YYNGEE. CDR3 length: 14 residues. CDR3 DNA: TGTGCCAGCACCGCGGGGGGACTTCACAATGAGCAGTTCTTC. Its translation: CASTAGGLHNEQFF.

This clonotype came up many times. The chain links TRBV5-5 to TRBJ2-5, with D unclear. From germline, CDR1 is SGHKS and CDR2 YYEKEE (reference sequence). This CDR3 contains 11 residues. Trimming shortened V by 2 bases and J by 5 bases, and 4 bases separated the two germline ends. CDR3 sequence (DNA): TGTGCCAGCAGCTTAATGGAGACCCAGTACTTC. It codes for CASSLMETQYF.

CDR3 sequence: CASSSVGSGRVYEQYF. DNA for the CDR3: TGTGCCAGCAGTTCCGTAGGTAGCGGGAGGGTATACGAGCAGTACTTC. This chain connects TRBV28 to TRBJ2-7; 11 positions agree with TRBD2. Germline CDR1 reads MDHEN; CDR2 reads SYDVKM. The CDR3 has 16 amino acids. V dropped 4 bases and J dropped 4; count of bases not matched to a gene: 9.

This chain connects TRBV6-1 to TRBJ2-1, with D perhaps matching TRBD2 (6 bases). V was pared by 9 bases and J by 0 bases, with 21 bases between. There are 17 residues in the CDR3. The germline V gene encodes CDR1 MNHNS and CDR2 SASEGT. As DNA, the CDR3 is TGTGCCAGTATCCGATCCATAGCGGCTAGCTCCTACAATGAGCAGTTCTTC. Translating gives CASIRSIAASSYNEQFF.

This sequence joins TRBV5-5 and TRBJ2-1; D might be TRBD1 (6 bases). The CDR3 runs to 15 residues. The germline gives CDR1 SGHKS, CDR2 YYEKEE (reference sequence). Deletions cut 6 bases from V and 5 bases from J, with 18 bases between. Written as DNA, the CDR3 is TGTGCCAGCACCTCGGCAGGGGTGAGGGACAATGAGCAGTTCTTC. It translates to CASTSAGVRDNEQFF.

This clonotype occurred many times. J is TRBJ2-1 and V is TRBV5-1, with TRBD2 identical over 10 bases. V lost 0 bases, J lost 4 bases, and 7 bases stayed unmatched. CDR1 and CDR2 (germline): SGHRS, YFSETQ. The CDR3 extends over 17 amino acids. The CDR3 DNA sequence: TGCGCCAGCAGCTTGGGGCTAGCGGGAGACTCGTACAATGAGCAGTTCTTC. Amino acids: CASSLGLAGDSYNEQFF.

This clonotype was counted between two and nine times. The chain employs TRBV15 and TRBJ1-2; D is unclear. V was trimmed by 8 bases and J by 4 bases, leaving 14 bases between them. The CDR3 contains 13 residues. In germline, CDR1 is LNHNV, CDR2 YYDKDF (reference sequence). CDR3 loop: CATSDGLLYGYTF. The CDR3 DNA reads as TGTGCCACCTCGGACGGCCTCCTCTATGGCTACACCTTC.

The sample holds a few counts of this clonotype. The chain carries TRBV7-2 and TRBJ1-2, with 11 bases aligning to TRBD1. Losses at the gene ends were 5 bases for V and 4 bases for J; bases not matched to a gene: 12. This CDR3 comprises 17 residues. Looked up from germline, CDR1 is SGHTA and CDR2 is FQGNSA. The DNA of the CDR3 is TGTGCCAGCAGCCCCGGACAGGGGGCCTGGAACGGCTATGGCTACACCTTC. Protein: CASSPGQGAWNGYGYTF.

This chain connects TRBV20-1 to TRBJ1-5; 9 nucleotides line up with TRBD1. Per germline, CDR1 DFQATT and CDR2 SNEGSKA (reference sequence). V lost 5 bases, J lost 4 bases, and 6 bases stayed unmatched. CDR3 length: 14 residues. CDR3 loop: CSAWTGVVNQPQHF. CDR3 DNA: TGCAGTGCTTGGACAGGGGTGGTAAATCAGCCCCAGCATTTT.

The rearrangement joins TRBV3-1 to TRBJ2-7, with 9 bases identical to TRBD2. Germline V CDR1 and CDR2: LGHDT, YNNKEL (reference sequence). The V gene end was trimmed by 0 bases and the J gene end by 7 bases; junction bases not matched to a gene: 16. CDR3 size: 18 residues. Here the CDR3 DNA reads TGTGCCAGCAGCCAAGACCCAGTAGGACTAGCGCCAGGGCGGGAGCAGTACTTC. Residues: CASSQDPVGLAPGREQYF.

V and J are TRBV28 and TRBJ2-5, with D perhaps matching TRBD1 (6 bases). V was cut by 6 bases and J by 5 bases, with 10 bases left in between. Germline V gene data show CDR1 as MDHEN and CDR2 as SYDVKM. The CDR3 spans 12 residues. In nucleotides, the CDR3 is TGTGCCAGCAGGACAGGTCCGGAGACCCAGTACTTC. Its protein is CASRTGPETQYF.

Only a few counts were recorded for this clonotype. The genes are TRBV27 and TRBJ1-3; TRBD1 is a possible D gene (5 bases). V gave up 8 bases and J gave up 4 bases, with 12 bases separating them. The germline V gene encodes CDR1 MNHEY and CDR2 SMNVEV (reference sequence). This CDR3 contains 13 residues. CDR3 protein: CASGRDSGNTIYF. In DNA form, the CDR3 reads TGTGCCAGCGGCAGGGATTCGGGAAACACCATATATTTT.

This clonotype was seen only a few times. This sequence joins TRBV18 and TRBJ1-1; unclear D gene. The V end lost 5 bases, the J end lost 7 bases, and 17 bases lay between the germline ends. Germline V gives CDR1 KGHSH, CDR2 LQKENI. The CDR3 length is 14 residues. Here the CDR3 reads CASSDADSPGEAFF. The CDR3 bases are TGTGCCAGCTCAGATGCGGACTCACCGGGTGAAGCTTTCTTT.

Regarding this clonotype: The conserved phenylalanine or tryptophan is not found at the CDR3 terminus, so this likely reflects a read error. It is unclear where the CDR3 begins or ends on the DNA, so no DNA is shown, and the CDR3 is as TCRdb lists it. This chain joins TRBV18 and TRBJ2-3. The CDR3 comprises 8 residues, both ends counted. Germline CDR1 KGHSH, CDR2 LQKENI. The CDR3 spells CASSLSWA.

The J gene is TRBJ2-3, the V gene TRBV2; D remains ambiguous. The CDR3 length is 10 residues. From germline, CDR1 is SNHLY and CDR2 FYNNEI. Trimming stripped 7 bases from V and 6 bases from J, with 5 bases between. Here the CDR3 DNA reads TGTGCCAGCAAGGGTGATACGCAGTATTTT. This encodes CASKGDTQYF.

The chain links TRBV20-1 to TRBJ1-1; 8 positions agree with TRBD1. The CDR3 length is 12 residues. The V and J ends lost 8 bases and 3 bases, in that order; junction bases with no gene match: 5. Germline V gene data show CDR1 as DFQATT and CDR2 as SNEGSKA (reference sequence). The CDR3 bases are TGCAGTCCTTCGACAGGGGACACTGAAGCTTTCTTT. It codes for CSPSTGDTEAFF.

The rearrangement uses TRBV14 and TRBJ2-5; the D call may be TRBD1 or TRBD2 (5 bases each). Trimming removed 4 bases from V and 4 bases from J, with 10 bases in between. CDR1 and CDR2 from the germline V gene are SGHDN and FVKESK. The CDR3 runs 13 residues. CDR3 DNA sequence: TGTGCCAGCAGCCCCGTGAGGGGAGAGACCCAGTACTTC. This sequence encodes CASSPVRGETQYF.

This clonotype was seen many times. The chain joins TRBV20-1 to TRBJ2-3; weak D call: TRBD2 (6 bases). Germline CDR1 DFQATT, CDR2 SNEGSKA (reference sequence). The length of the CDR3 is 15 residues. As DNA, the CDR3 is TGCAGGGCTGGCGTGGGGGAGGCAAGCACAGATACGCAGTATTTT. Translating gives CRAGVGEASTDTQYF.

A note on this clonotype: One base away lies a much larger clone, so this may be a sequencing read error. The rearrangement links TRBV4-1 to TRBJ2-5; tentative D call: TRBD1 (5 bases). CDR3 length: 14 residues. In germline, CDR1 is MGHRA, CDR2 YSYEKL. The CDR3 here is CATSPTGAQETQYF. The CDR3 DNA reads TGCGCCACCAGCCCAACAGGCGCTCAAGAGACCCAGTACTTC.

The table lists this clonotype with many counts. This chain connects TRBV29-1 to TRBJ2-1; TRBD2 matches 10 bases. V lost 4 bases to trimming and J lost 8 bases; unmatched junction nucleotides: 8. Germline loops: CDR1 SQVTM, CDR2 ANQGSEA. The CDR3 totals 14 residues. The CDR3 DNA sequence: TGCAGCGTTGGTTTGCTAGCGGGAGTACATGAGCAGTTCTTC. Translation gives CSVGLLAGVHEQFF.

The table lists this clonotype with many counts. The rearrangement joins TRBV20-1 to TRBJ2-7; TRBD2 matches at 14 bases. The CDR3 contains 15 residues. The trim removed 1 base at V and 6 bases at J, leaving 5 bases unmatched. Looked up from germline, CDR1 is DFQATT and CDR2 is SNEGSKA (reference sequence). Written as DNA, the CDR3 is TGCAGTGCTAGAGTAAATGGACTAGCGGGAGGCGAGCAGTACTTC. Its protein is CSARVNGLAGGEQYF.

This chain uses TRBV20-1 with TRBJ2-7; D ambiguous. This CDR3 is 16 amino acids long. The V gene's germline CDR1 is DFQATT and CDR2 SNEGSKA (reference sequence). V gave up 5 bases and J gave up 3 bases, with 23 bases separating them. The CDR3 protein is CSASKIRSLSVYEQYF. Here the CDR3 DNA reads TGCAGTGCTTCGAAAATAAGATCACTTTCGGTCTACGAGCAGTACTTC.

This sequence joins TRBV20-1 and TRBJ1-1; 10 positions match TRBD1. The V segment lost 5 bases and the J segment 0 bases; nucleotides outside the gene matches: 6. Germline values: CDR1 DFQATT, CDR2 SNEGSKA (reference sequence). The CDR3 length is 15 residues. In nucleotides, the CDR3 is TGCAGTGCTCCGCGGGACAGGGGTATGAACACTGAAGCTTTCTTT. Its translation is CSAPRDRGMNTEAFF.

This clonotype was counted at least ten times. CDR3 coding DNA: TGCAGTGCGCTGCTAGCGGAGAGCTCCTACAATGAGCAGTTCTTC. Translated, it gives CSALLAESSYNEQFF. The chain recombines TRBV20-1 with TRBJ2-1; 7 bases map to TRBD2. The CDR3 sequence is 15 residues long. Germline trimming cut 6 bases from V and 0 bases from J; bases unmatched to any gene: 8. CDR1 is DFQATT, CDR2 SNEGSKA, per germline (reference sequence).

This clonotype was observed once. The CDR3 sequence is CASSQLLANEQFF. Here the CDR3 DNA reads TGTGCCAGCAGCCAACTACTAGCAAATGAGCAGTTCTTC. The genes are TRBV7-2 and TRBJ2-1; tentative D call: TRBD2 (6 bases). The CDR3 has 13 amino acids. CDR1 and CDR2 from the germline V gene are SGHTA and FQGNSA. The V end lost 5 bases, the J end lost 7 bases, and 12 bases lay between the germline ends. Using reference TRBV7-2 and TRBJ2-1 for the parts outside the CDR3, the full variable domain is GAGVSQSPSNKVTEKGKDVELRCDPISGHTALYWYRQSLGQGLEFLIYFQGNSAPDKSGLPSDRFSAERTGGSVSTLTIQRTQQEDSAVYLCASSQLLANEQFFGPGTRLTVL.

Comment on this clonotype: Possible read error: a much larger clone is one base away. Because the CDR3 is missing its conserved closing phenylalanine or tryptophan, this is likely a read error. This rearrangement joins TRBV20-1 to TRBJ2-1; 8 bases are shared with TRBD2. The length of the CDR3 is 16 residues. Germline V lookup: CDR1 DFQATT, CDR2 SNEGSKA (reference sequence). V shed 6 bases and J 7 bases; nucleotides not matched to a gene: 17. CDR3 nucleotides: TGCAGTGCCGGGGGTATAAAAACGGGAGGGAATAATGAGCAGTTCCTC. This sequence encodes CSAGGIKTGGNNEQFL.

In DNA, the CDR3 is TGTGCCAGCAGTGGGTCAGGGGGAGAGACCCAGTACTTC. Its protein product is CASSGSGGETQYF. V usage is TRBV6-1 and J usage is TRBJ2-5; 7 nucleotides align to TRBD1. The CDR3 has 13 amino acids. CDR1 and CDR2 (germline): MNHNS, SASEGT. Trimming at V came to 4 bases and at J to 4 bases, leaving 3 bases not matched to a gene.

The sample holds one count of this clonotype. This rearrangement joins TRBV15 to TRBJ2-7; D gene uncertain. This CDR3 contains 14 residues. Germline V lookup: CDR1 LNHNV, CDR2 YYDKDF (reference sequence). V lost 6 bases, J lost 2 bases, and 14 bases lay in between. CDR3 in amino acids: CATSKTVATYEQYF. The CDR3 coding sequence is TGTGCCACCAGTAAAACAGTGGCTACCTACGAGCAGTACTTC.